This T cell receptor (beta chain) was captured in a study of vaccination effects on CD4 cells after COVID-19. This clone occurred a few times. No antigen is known for it. The repertoire was sequenced with immunoSEQ multiplex PCR; TCRdb's copy has only in-frame clones and lacks some. This sample has more than 45,000 clones, with around three quarters found just once. Study-wide points: From healthy vaccinees, only 1 of 255 vaccine-induced clones also reacted to common cold coronaviruses.

After less than 11 days in culture, the CD4+ T cells were isolated. This sequence was found in a human donor who received a COVID-19 vaccine. The sample consisted of CD4+ T cells from PBMCs cultured without peptide, taken before COVID-19 vaccination.

DNA of the CDR3: TGCAGTGCTAGTAACAATGAGCAGTTCTTC. Translating it yields CSASNNEQFF. V gene TRBV20-1 combines with J gene TRBJ2-1; D is undetermined. Germline CDR1 reads DFQATT; CDR2 reads SNEGSKA (reference sequence). The CDR3 has 10 amino acids. V lost 3 bases and J 5 bases, leaving 2 bases between the germline ends.